This TCR beta chain was found in a study of shared clonotypes between healthy human individuals. Study context: Three plates each covered CD4 naive and memory; CD8 naive two, CD8 memory one.

Concerning this clone: Antigen: not known.

Deep was the level at which the assay was run. In the sorted-subset replicate PCRs, around 0.2 ug DNA, around 32,000 T cell genomes, was used. Assay used: immunoSEQ multiplex PCR; TCRdb lists only in-frame clones, some missing. Among approximately 110,000 clones, about 63% were seen once, and the ten largest hold about 22%. Study outcomes and limitations: How much donors shared clonotypes was expected to be affected by sequencing depth.

Specimen: memory CD8+ T cells sorted from blood. This sample's subset: CD45RO+ cells pooled with CCR7-negative TemRA cells. The receptor comes from a woman aged 30 to 39 in good health.

The CDR3 DNA sequence: TGTGCCAGCAGCCAGCGGGCGGGCTCCTACAATGAGCAGTTCTTC. Residues: CASSQRAGSYNEQFF. This chain joins TRBV7-6 and TRBJ2-1; maybe TRBD2 (6 bases). Germline values: CDR1 SGHVS, CDR2 FNYEAQ. The CDR3 is 15 residues long. The ends were cut back, 5 bases at V and 0 bases at J, with 11 bases in the middle.